The 26 T cell receptor beta chains below all came from one sample that was sequenced in a study of early T cells in non-severe SARS-CoV-2 infection. In TCRdb, the 5' RACE reads were re-called with MiXCR into one record per CDR3 protein. The repertoire holds fewer than 40,000 distinct CDR3 sequences, with 5.4% as singletons. The sample consisted of whole blood. Receptor source: an adult who was a healthcare worker with PCR-confirmed SARS-CoV-2 infection or an uninfected control (not recorded which).

There are a few counts of this clonotype. CDR3 region: CASSYLAGVGGDTQYF. The CDR3 DNA reads as TGTGCCAGCAGCTATCTAGCGGGAGTGGGGGGAGATACGCAGTATTTT. The chain uses TRBV11-3 and TRBJ2-3, with 10 bases fitting TRBD2. This CDR3 has 16 residues. The germline gives CDR1 SGHNT, CDR2 YENEEA. V shed 4 bases and J 5 bases; nucleotides not matched to a gene: 9.

This clonotype was recorded many times. V and J are TRBV7-2 and TRBJ2-7, with D perhaps matching TRBD2 (5 bases). Per germline, CDR1 SGHTA and CDR2 FQGNSA. The length of the CDR3 is 12 residues. V was trimmed by 5 bases and J by 2 bases, leaving 7 bases between them. The CDR3 DNA follows: TGTGCCAGCAGCCCGAGGGCCTACGAGCAGTACTTC. This gives the protein CASSPRAYEQYF.

The table lists this clonotype with many counts. CDR3 protein: CAWSPGAGELFF. The CDR3 DNA sequence: TGTGCCTGGAGCCCTGGGGCCGGGGAGCTGTTTTTT. The chain recombines TRBV30 with TRBJ2-2; D is unresolved. There are 12 residues in the CDR3. CDR1 is GTSNPN, CDR2 SVGIG, per germline (reference sequence). Trimming removed 3 bases from V and 6 bases from J, with 8 bases in between.

The rearrangement joins TRBV28 to TRBJ2-1; D call uncertain. The germline gives CDR1 MDHEN, CDR2 SYDVKM. The CDR3 covers 15 residues. V shed 1 base and J shed 6 bases, with 13 bases lying between them. CDR3 residues: CASSLSLIRANEQFF. CDR3 sequence (DNA): TGTGCCAGCAGTTTATCGCTTATTCGGGCCAATGAGCAGTTCTTC.

This clonotype was seen at least ten times. V and J are TRBV7-9 and TRBJ1-1, with D tentatively TRBD1 (5 bases). Germline values: CDR1 SEHNR, CDR2 FQNEAQ (reference sequence). Trimming removed 3 bases from V and 4 bases from J, with 12 bases in between. The length of the CDR3 is 14 residues. CDR3 nucleotide sequence: TGTGCCAGCAGCTTGTTGGGGGTGAGCACTGAAGCTTTCTTT. Translation gives CASSLLGVSTEAFF.

V and J are TRBV7-9 and TRBJ2-5, with D unclear. Germline V lookup: CDR1 SEHNR, CDR2 FQNEAQ (reference sequence). CDR3 length equals 11 residues. The V end was cut by 7 bases, the J end by 3 bases, with 6 bases between. The DNA of the CDR3 is TGTGCCAGCAACACCGAAGAGACCCAGTACTTC. It specifies CASNTEETQYF. The full variable domain, rest sourced from reference TRBV7-9 and TRBJ2-5, is DTGVSQNPRHKITKRGQNVTFRCDPISEHNRLYWYRQTLGQGPEFLTYFQNEAQLEKSRLLSDRFSAERPKGSFSTLEIQRTEQGDSAMYLCASNTEETQYFGPGTRLLVL.

This clonotype has a count of ten or more. The rearrangement joins TRBV7-2 to TRBJ1-5, with D possibly TRBD1 on 5 matching bases. Trimming stripped 4 bases from V and 5 bases from J, with 9 bases between. The CDR3 consists of 13 residues. Germline CDR1 and CDR2: SGHTA and FQGNSA. The CDR3 nucleotides read TGTGCCAGCAGCTATGACAGCGATCAGCCCCAGCATTTT. The encoded protein is CASSYDSDQPQHF.

This clonotype has a count of ten or more. The J gene is TRBJ1-5, the V gene TRBV5-6; D remains ambiguous. Germline CDR1 reads SGHDT; CDR2 reads YYEEEE. Trimming left V 1 base short and J 4 bases short, with 9 bases between. The CDR3 spans 14 residues. The CDR3 DNA follows: TGTGCCAGCAGCTTGTTTTTGGGTAATCAGCCCCAGCATTTT. It is translated as CASSLFLGNQPQHF.

The chain recombines TRBV15 with TRBJ2-7; TRBD1 matches 10 bases. The CDR3 covers 16 residues. Germline CDR1 LNHNV, CDR2 YYDKDF (reference sequence). After removal of 0 bases from V and 3 bases from J, the junction contained 5 bases not matched to a gene. CDR3 loop: CATSRDHGTGVYEQYF. CDR3 coding DNA: TGTGCCACCAGCAGAGATCACGGGACAGGGGTCTACGAGCAGTACTTC.

This sequence joins TRBV11-3 and TRBJ2-1; 11 positions agree with TRBD2. This CDR3 region has 13 residues. The germline V gene encodes CDR1 SGHNT and CDR2 YENEEA. V lost 8 bases, J lost 8 bases, and 5 bases stayed unmatched. CDR3 region: CASETSGTDEQFF. DNA for the CDR3: TGTGCCAGCGAGACTAGCGGGACGGATGAGCAGTTCTTC.

This clonotype was counted only a few times. The V gene is TRBV6-2 or TRBV6-3, the J gene TRBJ2-2; no definite D call. CDR1 MNHEY and CDR2 SVGEGT come from the germline V gene. The CDR3 sequence is 16 residues long. Deletions cut 3 bases from V and 4 bases from J, with 15 bases between. DNA for the CDR3: TGTGCCAGCAGTTATCTAGGTTGGGGTCCCACCGGGGAGCTGTTTTTT. Translating gives CASSYLGWGPTGELFF.

This clonotype was counted ten times or more. The rearrangement joins TRBV29-1 to TRBJ2-7, with TRBD2 as a possible D gene (5 bases). CDR3 length: 12 residues. The V gene lost 5 bases and the J gene lost 2 bases, with 10 bases spanning the gap. CDR1 and CDR2 (germline): SQVTM, ANQGSEA. The CDR3 here is CSVSGFTYEQYF. CDR3 bases: TGCAGCGTTAGCGGCTTCACCTACGAGCAGTACTTC.

This clonotype was counted at least ten times. The V and J genes are TRBV18 and TRBJ2-3; TRBD1 matches at 7 bases. Germline values: CDR1 KGHSH, CDR2 LQKENI. V was clipped by 3 bases and J by 4 bases; unmatched bases: 10. The CDR3 covers 16 residues. The CDR3 is CASSPFGTALPDTQYF. CDR3 DNA sequence: TGTGCCAGCTCACCGTTCGGGACAGCCCTACCAGATACGCAGTATTTT.

This clonotype showed up many times. This sequence joins TRBV20-1 and TRBJ2-7, with TRBD2 matching over 7 bases. The germline CDR1 and CDR2 sequences are DFQATT and SNEGSKA (reference sequence). The CDR3 is made up of 14 amino acids. The J segment lost 2 bases and the V segment lost 2 bases, leaving 6 bases of the junction unmatched. The DNA of the CDR3 is TGCAGTGCTAGACGCGGGGGTGGCCCCTACGAGCAGTACTTC. Translation gives CSARRGGGPYEQYF.

The chain recombines TRBV11-2 with TRBJ2-7; D is unclear. V shed 1 base and J shed 5 bases, with 12 bases lying between them. Germline CDR1 and CDR2: SGHAT and FQNNGV. This CDR3 comprises 14 residues. CDR3 residues: CASSLVAQKDEQYF. CDR3 DNA: TGTGCCAGCAGCTTAGTGGCCCAGAAGGACGAGCAGTACTTC.

This clonotype was counted ten times or more. The V and J genes are TRBV20-1 and TRBJ2-3; D might be TRBD2 (6 bases). Germline V gives CDR1 DFQATT, CDR2 SNEGSKA (reference sequence). This CDR3 has 17 residues. V lost 4 bases to trimming and J lost 2 bases, with 22 bases between them. This CDR3 is CSAIPLPEGSFTDTQYF. The DNA of the CDR3 is TGCAGTGCTATCCCCCTCCCGGAGGGATCCTTCACAGATACGCAGTATTTT.

This clonotype was detected many times. The chain joins TRBV4-1 to TRBJ2-7; TRBD1 aligns across 10 bases. CDR1 is MGHRA and CDR2 is YSYEKL in the germline V gene. V dropped 1 base and J dropped 0; count of bases not matched to a gene: 12. The CDR3 sequence is 19 residues long. CDR3 protein: CASSQGDRGLPGLSYEQYF. The CDR3 DNA sequence: TGCGCCAGCAGCCAAGGAGACAGGGGGCTGCCTGGCCTCTCCTACGAGCAGTACTTC.

This clonotype was detected a few times. V usage is TRBV5-1 and J usage is TRBJ2-1, with D perhaps matching TRBD1 or TRBD2 (5 bases each). The CDR3 has 15 residues. The germline V gene has CDR1 SGHRS and CDR2 YFSETQ. The ends were cut back, 6 bases at V and 4 bases at J, with 17 bases in the middle. The CDR3 DNA reads TGCGCCAGCACCCGTTGGGGGTACCAATACAATGAGCAGTTCTTC. Translated, it gives CASTRWGYQYNEQFF.

This clonotype was observed at least ten times. The chain has TRBV19 and TRBJ2-2; 8 nucleotides align to TRBD2. The CDR3 totals 19 residues. Germline CDR1 reads LNHDA; CDR2 reads SQIVND (reference sequence). Germline trimming cut 10 bases from V and 4 bases from J; bases unmatched to any gene: 23. CDR3 sequence: CATHAVAGREGAGTGELFF. CDR3 nucleotides: TGTGCCACCCATGCGGTAGCGGGACGAGAGGGTGCTGGCACCGGGGAGCTGTTTTTT.

The table lists this clonotype with many counts. The gene calls are TRBV7-6 and TRBJ2-1; D not resolved. The V gene's germline CDR1 is SGHVS and CDR2 FNYEAQ. This CDR3 has 15 amino acids. Trimming removed 5 bases at V and 0 bases at J, with 11 bases between. CDR3 protein: CASSIHLSSYNEQFF. The CDR3 bases are TGTGCCAGCAGCATCCACCTGAGCTCCTACAATGAGCAGTTCTTC.

Judged by abundance, this clonotype is medium-sized (0.01 to 0.1%). The chain couples TRBV12-3 or TRBV12-4 to TRBJ2-3, with D possibly TRBD2 on 6 matching bases. V lost 3 bases to trimming and J lost 5 bases, with 12 bases between them. The CDR3 length is 14 residues. CDR3 sequence reads: CASSFGGAGDTQYF. DNA of the CDR3: TGTGCCAGCAGTTTCGGCGGGGCGGGAGATACGCAGTATTTT.

DNA of the CDR3: TGTGCCAGTAGTATAGATCGATGGACCGGGGCCGGGAACACTGAAGCTTTCTTT. It is translated as CASSIDRWTGAGNTEAFF. V usage is TRBV19 and J usage is TRBJ1-1; possibly TRBD1 for D (5 bases). Germline V gene data show CDR1 as LNHDA and CDR2 as SQIVND (reference sequence). Trimming left V 0 bases short and J 1 base short, with 18 bases between. The CDR3 sequence is 18 residues long.

In regard to this clonotype: The junction does not match germline at one end; this may be a read error. The chain couples TRBV7-2 to TRBJ2-7; TRBD2 is a possible D gene (5 bases). Germline V CDR1 and CDR2: SGHTA, FQGNSA. The CDR3 has 15 residues. Here the CDR3 DNA reads TGTGCCAGCAGCCTAGCCGGCCGGAACTCCTACGAGCAGTACTTC. It yields the protein CASSLAGRNSYEQYF.

This clonotype was picked up many times. The V gene is TRBV7-9, the J gene TRBJ2-3; D gene uncertain. The CDR3 runs 12 residues. V gave up 0 bases and J gave up 6 bases, with 4 bases separating them. Germline CDR1 and CDR2: SEHNR and FQNEAQ (reference sequence). The CDR3 sequence is CASSLAPDTQYF. Here the CDR3 DNA reads TGTGCCAGCAGCTTAGCCCCCGATACGCAGTATTTT. Looking up the rest from reference TRBV7-9 and TRBJ2-3 gives the full variable domain: DTGVSQNPRHKITKRGQNVTFRCDPISEHNRLYWYRQTLGQGPEFLTYFQNEAQLEKSRLLSDRFSAERPKGSFSTLEIQRTEQGDSAMYLCASSLAPDTQYFGPGTRLTVL.

This clonotype has more than one count but fewer than ten. This chain connects TRBV4-2 to TRBJ2-1; D may be TRBD2 (7 bases). Germline V gene data show CDR1 as LGHNA and CDR2 as YNFKEQ. V was trimmed by 4 bases and J by 8 bases, leaving 15 bases between them. CDR3 length: 14 amino acids. The CDR3 spells CASSPSGGGYEQFF. As DNA, the CDR3 is TGTGCCAGCAGCCCTAGCGGAGGGGGGTATGAGCAGTTCTTC.

Many counts were recorded for this clonotype. The chain couples TRBV10-3 to TRBJ2-7; TRBD1 might be the D (5 bases). The germline V gene encodes CDR1 ENHRY and CDR2 SYGVKD. V was cut by 2 bases and J by 4 bases, with 9 bases left in between. The CDR3 contains 13 residues. The CDR3 DNA reads TGTGCCATCAGTGAGATCCAGGGATACGAGCAGTACTTC. Its protein product is CAISEIQGYEQYF.